The present TCR beta chain was sequenced within a study of T cells in Graves' hyperthyroidism and ophthalmopathy. Study-wide background: Initial diagnosis, before any treatment, was when peripheral blood was collected.

This clonotype was counted at least ten times. From under 12 ml of fresh peripheral blood, PBMCs were isolated. TCR beta CDR3 regions were amplified from RNA transcripts. With the HTBI primer set, the TCR CDR3 went through a first round of RT-PCR. In TCRdb, the multiplex PCR reads were re-called with MiXCR into one record per CDR3 protein. The top ten clones hold 7.5% to 9.5% of a sample with about 840,000 distinct CDR3 sequences, about 38% of them seen once. The CDR3 is 14 residues long. Germline lookup yields CDR1 WSHSY and CDR2 SAAADI. The germline V and J ends were trimmed by 0 bases and 6 bases, with 11 bases remaining between them.

Sequences were obtained from blood. The J gene is TRBJ1-1, the V gene TRBV10-2, with D perhaps matching TRBD1 (6 bases). This TCR was sampled from a man between 18 and 35 years old with Graves' hyperthyroidism. CDR3 nucleotides: TGCGCCAGCAGTGAGTCCCTCGGACAGCCTGAAGCTTTCTTT. The encoded protein is CASSESLGQPEAFF.